The text below deals with one T cell receptor (beta chain). This record belongs to a study of blood T cell repertoires in COVID-19. Study in general: Donors in the United States, Italy and Spain gave samples during acute or convalescent COVID-19. From T cells, B-cell-depleted T cells, or PBMCs came the material, which was cDNA or gDNA.

Methods used by the authors: Reference gene primer amplification gave nucleated cell count estimates. The method was immunoSEQ multiplex PCR; TCRdb's version includes in-frame clones alone and lacks a portion of them. V and J calls and clone size are given by that table; D and trimming were obtained from the DNA. The sample carries 70,000 to 80,000 clones, 91% recorded once. Germline V gives CDR1 LGHNA, CDR2 YNFKEQ. The V gene lost 1 base and the J gene lost 5 bases, with 14 bases spanning the gap. The CDR3 consists of 15 residues. The genes are TRBV4-2 and TRBJ1-2, with no clear D. Material for sequencing was peripheral blood. The clonotype was recovered from a woman in her fifties or sixties with active COVID-19. As DNA, the CDR3 is TGTGCCAGCAGCCAAGTAGGAGGGTCCGTTTATGGCTACACCTTC. Translating it yields CASSQVGGSVYGYTF.